This TCR beta chain was retrieved from a study of technical replicates of blood from a handful of donors. Data came from immunoSEQ multiplex PCR; TCRdb stores just in-frame clones and leaves some out. The data show some 71,000 clones, with almost 98% seen just once and approximately 0.2% held by the top ten. CDR1 SGHNT and CDR2 YENEEA come from the germline V gene. There are 15 residues in the CDR3. Trimming removed 5 bases at V and 0 bases at J, with 12 bases between. This chain links TRBV11-3 with TRBJ2-3; a weak D match, TRBD1 (7 bases). Sample: T cells isolated from PBMCs. This TCR was recovered from a human donor in good health. In DNA, the CDR3 is TGTGCCAGCAGCCCAGGGGGGAAAAGCACAGATACGCAGTATTTT. It yields the protein CASSPGGKSTDTQYF.